This T cell receptor beta chain was sequenced for a study of cytomegalovirus exposure and HLA in healthy donors (dated by TCRdb to 2015 to 2018). In terms of the full investigation: In an earlier analysis of around 540 of the donors, around 290 Gb of sequence data and 117 million unique TCR beta sequences from roughly 190 million T cells were reported. Around 320 gigabases of sequencing data and roughly 90 million unique TCR sequences were included in an early release covering several hundred HLA-typed donors. Of the 300 to 500 genotyped donors, 81% were placed in the genetic ancestry cluster associated with self-reported Caucasian donors. The study aimed to test whether signatures of past pathogen exposure could be identified by cataloging public T cell receptors. The study profiled the T cell repertoires of 666 subjects by immunosequencing and related them to cytomegalovirus serostatus. Besides the first cohort of more than 650 subjects, a separate validation cohort made up of about 120 different subjects was used. To predict cytomegalovirus infection status, the study combined high-throughput TCR immunosequencing, statistical association of individual TCRs with disease status, and machine learning. In a later analysis, previously published TCR beta repertoires from several hundred donors were re-analyzed and high-resolution HLA genotyping was added so that TCR occurrence patterns could be studied. The later analysis used no new phenotypic data to find candidate immune exposures, relying instead on TCR beta sequences and their occurrence across donors. An earlier analysis of a few hundred of the donors applied high-throughput TCR beta sequencing to assess whether each TCR beta V gene segment acted as functional or pseudogenic. Donor age, sex, ethnicity and CMV serostatus were collected together with the repertoire data. Genome-wide SNP genotypes for about 65% of the roughly 700 donors were used in a later genetic analysis, which treated that subset as a discovery cohort. All discovery cohort repertoires had been generated using a single sequencing platform. Both class I and class II loci were covered by HLA typing, at four-digit resolution. Typing coverage differed by locus: A, B, C, DRB1 and DQB1 were typed in about 629-640 donors, DQA1 in about 500, DPA1 in approximately 610, and DPB1 in around 490. Because of strong linkage in the cohort, 4 to 6 DR-DQ haplotypes were treated as single units for association and clustering. Among some 400 genotyped donors of the cohort, an average of around 220,000 unique TCR beta nucleotide sequences was sequenced per donor, of which approximately 18% were non-productive. The research as a whole found: V-gene and J-gene trimming of TCR beta chains was associated with a missense DCLRE1C variant in a later genetic analysis, and the association was replicated in an independent cohort. Because HLA typing was missing for some donors at each locus, association tests included only the typed subset. A total of roughly 160 TCR beta chains were listed by the study as associated with cytomegalovirus. In a later analysis, the rate of TCR association differed among HLA loci, with DRB1 alleles having the most associated TCRs and HLA-C alleles having the fewest. A later analysis reported that several top co-occurrence clusters appeared linked to parvovirus B19, influenza, CMV and Epstein-Barr virus. Most TCR sequences were seen in very few donors, while some public TCRs were found in many individuals. It was suggested by the authors that the approach could potentially be generalized to other disease states and immunological phenotypes. Roughly 15 rarely observed V segments, including chromosome 9 orphons, were excluded from the earlier analysis of about 500 of the donors because counts were too low. A cluster of highly shared sequence variants was judged likely to represent a technical artifact of the sequencing pipeline. In vitro tests confirmed that three of the cytomegalovirus-associated TCR beta chains recognize cytomegalovirus antigens. Specific HLA alleles were associated with 15,000 to 20,000 TCR beta sequences at a false discovery rate of 0.05 in a later analysis. Sequencing depth was assumed to be roughly uniform across donors in the presence/absence analyses, though that assumption may not hold. Linkage disequilibrium might explain the correlated functional status among segregating V segments, but an unknown experimental factor could not be ruled out. The cohort was sequenced for TCR beta chains only, and without alpha or paired-chain data the features that could be detected were limited. Broadly in line with IMGT annotations, most TCR beta V segments showed up in productive rearrangements about 87% or about 30% of the time in an earlier analysis of several hundred of the donors. CMV serostatus was the only immune exposure information available for the cohort. A further reported finding was that TCR beta sequences accurately predicted the HLA-A and HLA-B alleles for most subjects in the first cohort. When HLA alleles, especially DR and DQ, strongly co-occurred, attributing TCR associations to individual alleles was difficult. According to a later analysis, most CMV-associated TCR beta chains appeared to be HLA-restricted, and the HLA associations seemed to be driven largely by CMV exposure. A later genetic analysis reported fewer N-insertions in productive TCRs among donors in an Asian-associated ancestry cluster than the roughly 620-donor mean. The classifier was reported to diagnose cytomegalovirus status with high specificity and sensitivity in both the original and validation cohorts. A later analysis found that HLA-associated TCR beta chains were more clonally expanded and had lower generation probabilities than equally common non-associated chains.

As for this clone: Which antigen it targets is not known. The sample holds no much larger clone one base away, and base qualities are not on file.

The library was produced with the immunoSEQ multiplex PCR assay. A mixture of 60 forward primers for TCR Vbeta segments and 13 reverse primers for TCR Jbeta segments was used in the multiplex PCR. Amplification of the CDR3 region of rearranged TCR beta genes was performed with a multiplex PCR assay on genomic DNA. Amplified TCR beta libraries were sequenced as 87-base-pair reads on the Illumina HiSeq System. Regarding the original processing steps: In a later analysis, tens of millions of unique TCR beta chains were counted across the approximately 620 repertoires, and roughly 11 million of these chains were shared by at least two donors. Raw reads were error-corrected and collapsed into unique sequences by a nearest-neighbor algorithm in which closely related sequences were merged to remove PCR and sequencing errors. To assign V, D and J gene segments, CDR3 sequences were aligned to IMGT reference sequences. For a sequence to be retained, a match of at least six nucleotides was required to both a V gene segment and a J gene segment. A rearrangement was called productive if the CDR3 had no stop codons and remained in frame with V and J, and every other rearrangement was called non-productive. CDR3 was defined by IMGT convention, running from the second conserved V-encoded cysteine to the conserved J-encoded phenylalanine. In an earlier analysis of some 550 of the donors, sequences lacking an unambiguous match to a single V gene segment were excluded. An earlier analysis of some 610 of the donors called V segments functional above 56.7% productive rearrangements and segregating when the between-donor standard deviation exceeded 5%. A statistical classification framework was developed to diagnose cytomegalovirus status using the catalog of TCR beta chain sequences. V and J gene assignment, in a later analysis, came from comparing TCR nucleotide sequences with IMGT/GENE-DB human TR gene sequences. The TCRdist pipeline was used in a later analysis to assign CDR3 sequences and most-parsimonious VDJ recombination scenarios. A later analysis defined each TCR beta chain by its CDR3 amino acid sequence plus V-gene family, and excluded reads lacking a unique V-gene family. To address suspected cross-contamination and a sequencing artifact, a later analysis removed 592 highly shared, low-generation-probability nucleotide sequences. In a later analysis, a clonal expansion index was calculated for each public chain from normalized within-repertoire ranks of inferred template counts. In a later analysis, generation probabilities were computed using a VDJ recombination model fitted to out-of-frame rearrangements, and the results were checked against IGoR. In a later analysis, hypergeometric tests were used to score TCR-TCR, TCR-HLA and TCR-CMV co-occurrence, with a repertoire-size bias correction applied to TCR pairs. To estimate false discovery rates, a later analysis permuted the HLA or CMV assignments 20 times. A later analysis grouped co-occurring TCRs with DBSCAN, adding TCRdist sequence similarity when clustering within HLA-allele-positive subsets. Repertoires with fewer than 30,000 or more than 120,000 public chains were left out of co-occurrence clustering, as were five repertoires with anomalous nucleotide sharing. In its TCRdb copy, this immuneACCESS table keeps in-frame sequences only and misses some clones. Where compared with another copy, unresolved V genes explain less than half of these, and the others have no known cause. The V and J calls and clone size were taken over from that table, and D and trimming were inferred from the DNA. Counted in this sample were around 140,000 clones; approximately 82% of them appeared once. The ten largest account for around 1.9% of the sample.

The cohort was made up of 650 to 700 healthy bone marrow donors. Cohort members were all nominally healthy when sampled, although unrecorded immune exposures were likely present. The donor tested CMV seronegative and was one of the 352 seronegative cohort members. Every donor gave a peripheral blood sample, and the peripheral blood mononuclear cells from that sample were used for TCR beta sequencing. Genomic DNA extraction from the blood cell samples was performed with the Qiagen DNeasy Blood Extraction Kit. The origin of this receptor is a woman in her 40s in good health and CMV-seronegative. Sequenced: PBMCs.

The DNA sequence is given as TGCAGCGTTGCTAAGGGGTTAGCCAAAAACATTCAGTACTTC. This is translated as CSVAKGLAKNIQYF. The rearranged segments are TRBV29-1 and TRBJ2-4, with TRBD1 perhaps the D gene, on 5 matching bases. CDR1 is given as SQVTM and CDR2 as ANQGSEA, both from the germline V gene. From the cysteine up to the phenylalanine, the CDR3 has a length of 14 residues. The CDR3 DNA has 42 bases and is translated from base 1. V is clipped by 4 bases and J by 0 bases, and the sequence between their germline boundaries is 10 bases long. The CDR3 plus the reference TRBV29-1 and TRBJ2-4 genes for the other parts give the full variable domain: SAVISQKPSRDICQRGTSLTIQCQVDSQVTMMFWYRQQPGQSLTLIATANQGSEATYESGFVIDKFPISRPNLTFSTLTVSNMSPEDSSIYLCSVAKGLAKNIQYFGAGTRLSVL.